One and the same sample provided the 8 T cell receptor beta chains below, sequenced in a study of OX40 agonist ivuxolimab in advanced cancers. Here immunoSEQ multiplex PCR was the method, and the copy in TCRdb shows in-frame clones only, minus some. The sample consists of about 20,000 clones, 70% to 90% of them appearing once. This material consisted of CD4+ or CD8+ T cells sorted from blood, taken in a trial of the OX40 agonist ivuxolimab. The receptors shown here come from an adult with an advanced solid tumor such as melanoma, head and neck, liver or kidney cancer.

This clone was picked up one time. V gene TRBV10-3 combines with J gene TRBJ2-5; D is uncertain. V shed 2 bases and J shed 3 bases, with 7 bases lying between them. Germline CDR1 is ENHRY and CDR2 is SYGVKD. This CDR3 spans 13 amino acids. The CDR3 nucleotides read TGTGCCATCAGTGAGGCTACAAAAGAGACCCAGTACTTC. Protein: CAISEATKETQYF.

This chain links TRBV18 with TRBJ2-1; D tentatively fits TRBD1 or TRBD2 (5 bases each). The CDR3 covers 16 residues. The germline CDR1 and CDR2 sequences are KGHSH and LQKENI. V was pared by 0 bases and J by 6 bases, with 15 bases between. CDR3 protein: CASSPPPGTWGNEQFF. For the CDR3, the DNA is TGTGCCAGCTCACCACCGCCGGGGACCTGGGGCAATGAGCAGTTCTTC.

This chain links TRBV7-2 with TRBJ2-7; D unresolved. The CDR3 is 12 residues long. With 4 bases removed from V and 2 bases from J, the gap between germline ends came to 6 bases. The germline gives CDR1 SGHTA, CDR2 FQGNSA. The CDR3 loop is CASSSETYEQYF. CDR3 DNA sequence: TGTGCCAGCAGCTCCGAGACCTACGAGCAGTACTTC.

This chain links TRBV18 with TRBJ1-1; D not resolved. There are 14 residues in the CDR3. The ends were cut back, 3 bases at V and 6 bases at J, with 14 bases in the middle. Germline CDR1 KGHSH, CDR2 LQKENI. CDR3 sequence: CASSPQSTPPEAFF. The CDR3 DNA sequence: TGTGCCAGCTCACCGCAGTCCACCCCTCCTGAAGCTTTCTTT.

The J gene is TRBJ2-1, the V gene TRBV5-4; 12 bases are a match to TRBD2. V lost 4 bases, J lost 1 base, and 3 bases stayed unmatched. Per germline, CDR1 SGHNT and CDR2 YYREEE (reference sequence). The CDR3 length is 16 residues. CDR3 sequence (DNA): TGTGCCAGCAGCCCCACTAGCGGGGGGTCCTACAATGAGCAGTTCTTC. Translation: CASSPTSGGSYNEQFF.

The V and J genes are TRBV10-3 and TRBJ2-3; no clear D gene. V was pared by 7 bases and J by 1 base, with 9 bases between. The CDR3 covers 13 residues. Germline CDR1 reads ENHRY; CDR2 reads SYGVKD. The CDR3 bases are TGTGCCATCACCCGCTCGGGCACAGATACGCAGTATTTT. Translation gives CAITRSGTDTQYF.

Here the CDR3 reads CASSLWGEGQPQHF. The CDR3 region has the DNA TGTGCCAGCAGTTTGTGGGGGGAAGGGCAGCCCCAGCATTTT. This chain links TRBV27 with TRBJ1-5, with D possibly matching TRBD1 (5 bases). Germline CDR1 and CDR2: MNHEY and SMNVEV (reference sequence). The CDR3 covers 14 residues. With 3 bases removed from V and 7 bases from J, the gap between germline ends came to 13 bases.

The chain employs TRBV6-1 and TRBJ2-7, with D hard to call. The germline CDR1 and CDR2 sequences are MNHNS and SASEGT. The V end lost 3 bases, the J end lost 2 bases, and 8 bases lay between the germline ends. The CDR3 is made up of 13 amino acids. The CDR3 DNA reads TGTGCCAGCAGTGATCACGGAACCTACGAGCAGTACTTC. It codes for CASSDHGTYEQYF.